A selection of T cell receptor beta chains follows, all from one sample in a study of blood T cell repertoires in COVID-19. Here immunoSEQ multiplex PCR was the method, and the copy in TCRdb shows in-frame clones only, minus some. This sample carries under 350,000 clones, 70% to 90% of them seen once, and the ten largest clones take around 7.8%. The sequenced material came from peripheral blood. The receptors stem from a human donor in a cohort sampled during active COVID-19. Each CDR3 is given with its conserved first and last residue. The order of the fields is V gene, D gene, clone size, J gene, CDR3 DNA, CDR3 protein. A D gene is named only where the DNA matches it firmly. Clone size is stated in some rows and not others, as once, few, many or a class when expanded.

>TRBV5-4|.|once|TRBJ1-1
TGTGCCAGCAGCTTGGGCAGGGGCGTTGAAGCTTTCTTT
CASSLGRGVEAFF
>TRBV30|.|.|TRBJ1-1
TGTGCCTGGAGTGTACACTCAGGAACTGAAGCTTTCTTT
CAWSVHSGTEAFF
>TRBV6-2/TRBV6-3|TRBD1|.|TRBJ1-2
TGTGCCAGCAGTTACTCGAAGGGACAGGGAGGCGGCTACACCTTC
CASSYSKGQGGGYTF
>TRBV27|.|.|TRBJ2-4
TGTGCGAGCGGTGAAGGGGGAAACATTCAGTACTTC
CASGEGGNIQYF
>TRBV28|TRBD1|.|TRBJ1-2
TGTGCCGGGGCGGGGACAGGGGATTATGGCTACACCTTC
CAGAGTGDYGYTF
>TRBV6-5|.|.|TRBJ2-7
TGTGCCAGCAGCGCTCTACGGACACCCAATTACGAGCAGTACTTC
CASSALRTPNYEQYF
>TRBV3-1/TRBV3-2|.|.|TRBJ1-2
TGTGCCAGCAGCCAAGTCGCAGGGGAAGATGATGGCTACACCTTC
CASSQVAGEDDGYTF
>TRBV7-3|.|.|TRBJ1-6
TGTGCCAGCAGCTTAAATAACAGGGCGACACCCCTCCACTTT
CASSLNNRATPLHF
>TRBV29-1|TRBD1|.|TRBJ2-1
TGCAGCGAAATTGGACAGGGGTTTGGAGGCTACAATGAGCAGTTCTTC
CSEIGQGFGGYNEQFF
>TRBV24-1|.|.|TRBJ2-3
TGTGCCACCAGTGATTTAAGTCACGGAGGACTCACAGATACGCAGTATTTT
CATSDLSHGGLTDTQYF
>TRBV11-3|TRBD1|.|TRBJ2-7
TGTGCCAGCAGCTTAGGGGGGACAGAGACCTACGAGCAGTACTTC
CASSLGGTETYEQYF
>TRBV7-2|.|.|TRBJ1-2
TGTGCCAGCAGCTCTTCTGGGGCCAACTATGGCTACACCTTC
CASSSSGANYGYTF
>TRBV11-3|.|few|TRBJ2-1
TGTGCCAGCAGCTTAGGTGGGAATACAGGGTACAATGAGCAGTTCTTC
CASSLGGNTGYNEQFF
>TRBV7-9|.|.|TRBJ1-2
TGTGCCAGCAGCTTAGGGACACCGCTCTATGGCTACACCTTC
CASSLGTPLYGYTF
>TRBV6-5|TRBD1|.|TRBJ2-7
TGTGCCAGCAGTTACTCGGGACAGGGGCCCTACGAGCAGTACTTC
CASSYSGQGPYEQYF
>TRBV6-5|TRBD1|.|TRBJ1-1
TGTGCCAGCACCCGGACAGGGGTGAACACTGAAGCTTTCTTT
CASTRTGVNTEAFF
>TRBV20-1|TRBD2|.|TRBJ2-5
TGCAGTGCTAGTCGACTAGCGGGGGCCGGAGAGACCCAGTACTTC
CSASRLAGAGETQYF
>TRBV5-1|TRBD1|few|TRBJ2-1
TGCGCCAGCATCCCGGGACAGGGTAACGACAATCAGTTCTTC
CASIPGQGNDNQFF
>TRBV10-2|TRBD2|once|TRBJ2-2
TGCGCCAGCAAGCGGACTAGCACACCGAACACCGGGGAGCTGTTTTTT
CASKRTSTPNTGELFF
>TRBV7-3|.|.|TRBJ2-2
TGTGCCAGCAGCTTAGCCGGGAACGGGGAGCTGTTTTTT
CASSLAGNGELFF
>TRBV11-2|TRBD1|.|TRBJ2-7
TGTGCCAGCAGCACTACAGGGGGCTACGAGCAGTACTTC
CASSTTGGYEQYF
>TRBV9|TRBD1|few|TRBJ1-1
TGTGCCAGCAGCTCAACAGGGGGCACTGAAGCTTTCTTT
CASSSTGGTEAFF
>TRBV19|.|.|TRBJ1-1
TGTGCCAGTTGGACGAGGGCAGGGAACACTGAAGCTTTCTTT
CASWTRAGNTEAFF
>TRBV6-5|TRBD1|.|TRBJ1-1
TGTGCCAGCAGTTGGGACAGGGGGCGCGGAGACACTGAAGCTTTCTTT
CASSWDRGRGDTEAFF
>TRBV11-2|TRBD1|.|TRBJ2-7
TGTGCCAGCAGCTTTTTGTCGGACAGGGTCTACGAGCAGTACTTC
CASSFLSDRVYEQYF
>TRBV4-2|.|.|TRBJ2-3
TGTGCCAGCAGCCAAGAAAGTAAAGCGGATAGCACAGATACGCAGTATTTT
CASSQESKADSTDTQYF
>TRBV27|TRBD1|.|TRBJ1-2
TGTGCCAGCAGAACACCGGGACAGCCACACTATGGCTACACCTTC
CASRTPGQPHYGYTF
>TRBV30|.|few|TRBJ2-7
TGTGCCTGGTCCGGACAGATAAATAAGTACTTC
CAWSGQINKYF
>TRBV6-4|TRBD1|.|TRBJ2-6
TGTGCCAGCAGTCAAGAGACAGGGGGGAGTTCTGGGGCCAACGTCCTGACTTTC
CASSQETGGSSGANVLTF
>TRBV6-5|.|.|TRBJ1-1
TGTGCCAGCAGCACAGGGCTGAACACTGAAGCTTTCTTT
CASSTGLNTEAFF
>TRBV6-5|TRBD1|.|TRBJ1-6
TGTGCCAGCAGTTCAGGGGGGCTCGGCAATTCACCCCTCCACTTT
CASSSGGLGNSPLHF
>TRBV6-5|TRBD1|.|TRBJ1-5
TGTGCCAGCAGGGGGGACAGGGGGATTTATCAGCCCCAGCATTTT
CASRGDRGIYQPQHF
>TRBV2|.|.|TRBJ1-2
TGTGCCAGCAGGGAACGGGAGGGGTCAAACTATGGCTACACCTTC
CASREREGSNYGYTF
>TRBV2|.|.|TRBJ2-7
TGTGCCAGCAGTGAGGTAGGGGACGAGCAGTACTTC
CASSEVGDEQYF
>TRBV27|.|.|TRBJ1-1
TGTGCCAGCAGTTTATCGACGAGAGGGGGTGAAGCTTTCTTT
CASSLSTRGGEAFF
>TRBV12-3/TRBV12-4|TRBD1|few|TRBJ1-2
TGTGCCAGCAGACCCGGGACAGCCTATGGCTACACCTTC
CASRPGTAYGYTF
>TRBV19|.|.|TRBJ1-2
TGTGCCAGTAGAACCGGGACGGCGGGGACTGGCTACACCTTC
CASRTGTAGTGYTF
>TRBV5-5|TRBD1|.|TRBJ2-1
TGTGCCAGCAACCCCCCGGGACAGTATTCTGGGCGGTTCTTC
CASNPPGQYSGRFF
>TRBV6-5|.|.|TRBJ2-1
TGTGCCAGCAGTATCGACACCGGCTCCTACAATGAGCAGTTCTTC
CASSIDTGSYNEQFF
>TRBV6-5|.|.|TRBJ1-1
TGTGCCAGCAGTCCCAGAAAGTCAATGAACACTGAAGCTTTCTTT
CASSPRKSMNTEAFF
>TRBV6-6|.|.|TRBJ1-2
TGTGCCAGCAGTTCCCTCCGCGGCCCTAACTATGGCTACACCTTC
CASSSLRGPNYGYTF
>TRBV18|TRBD2|.|TRBJ2-1
TGTGCCAGCTCACCAACTAGCGGGGTCGGCAATGAGCAGTTCTTC
CASSPTSGVGNEQFF
>TRBV6-5|TRBD2|.|TRBJ2-7
TGTGCCAGCAGGCGGACTAGCGACGAGCAGTACTTC
CASRRTSDEQYF
>TRBV5-1|.|few|TRBJ1-3
TGCGCCAGCAGCTTGCTGGAGGCGAGCTCTGGAAACACCATATATTTT
CASSLLEASSGNTIYF
>TRBV11-3|TRBD2|once|TRBJ2-1
TGTGCCAGCAGCTTAGAAGGCGGGGGGGCAAATGAGCAGTTCTTC
CASSLEGGGANEQFF